The 16 T cell receptor beta chains in this list originate from one sample, sequenced in a study of blood T cell repertoires in COVID-19. The protocol was immunoSEQ multiplex PCR, while the TCRdb copy is restricted to in-frame clones and leaves out a portion. The sample shows more than 45,000 clones, 90% of them seen only once. The source material was peripheral blood. The receptors were sampled from a man aged 70-80 years with acute or convalescent COVID-19.

CDR3 loop: CASSLRVGPYEQYF. CDR3 in DNA: TGTGCCAGCAGTTTACGGGTGGGGCCCTACGAGCAGTACTTC. The chain couples TRBV27 to TRBJ2-7, with D perhaps matching TRBD1 (5 bases). V lost 2 bases and J 2 bases, leaving 10 bases between the germline ends. Per the germline V gene, CDR1 is MNHEY and CDR2 is SMNVEV (reference sequence). CDR3 length equals 14 residues.

The chain uses TRBV14 and TRBJ1-2, with TRBD1 identical over 7 bases. Germline trimming cut 0 bases from V and 6 bases from J; bases unmatched to any gene: 7. Per germline, CDR1 SGHDN and CDR2 FVKESK. CDR3 length: 15 amino acids. CDR3 loop: CASSQETRDRDGYTF. The CDR3 coding sequence is TGTGCCAGCAGCCAAGAAACCCGGGACAGAGATGGCTACACCTTC.

This sequence joins TRBV6-1 and TRBJ2-2; 13 bases match TRBD2. V was clipped by 2 bases and J by 0 bases; unmatched bases: 6. CDR3 length: 19 amino acids. Germline assignment: CDR1 MNHNS and CDR2 SASEGT. The CDR3 here is CASSENGLAGAPNTGELFF. The CDR3 DNA reads TGTGCCAGCAGTGAAAACGGACTAGCGGGGGCCCCGAACACCGGGGAGCTGTTTTTT.

This clone was seen just once. V usage is TRBV9 and J usage is TRBJ1-2; 8 nucleotides align to TRBD1. Unmatched junction bases numbered 8, after V lost 4 bases and J lost 3 bases. Germline V lookup: CDR1 SGDLS, CDR2 YYNGEE. The CDR3 totals 15 residues. This CDR3 reads CASSITGGADYGYTF. The CDR3, as DNA: TGTGCCAGCAGCATTACAGGGGGGGCGGACTATGGCTACACCTTC.

This rearrangement joins TRBV7-2 to TRBJ2-7; tentative D call: TRBD1 (5 bases). CDR1 and CDR2 (germline): SGHTA, FQGNSA. This CDR3 has 14 amino acids. V was cut by 10 bases and J by 1 base, with 17 bases left in between. CDR3 sequence: CATQQDPESYEQYF. Written as DNA, the CDR3 is TGTGCCACCCAACAGGACCCGGAATCCTACGAGCAGTACTTC.

The chain links TRBV10-3 to TRBJ2-6; 9 nucleotides align to TRBD1. The germline CDR1 and CDR2 sequences are ENHRY and SYGVKD. Trimming removed 8 bases from V and 3 bases from J; junction bases left unmatched: 5. The CDR3 contains 15 residues. In DNA, the CDR3 is TGTGCCATCCTACAGGGGGCGCATGGGGCCAACGTCCTGACTTTC. Residues: CAILQGAHGANVLTF.

The rearrangement uses TRBV4-2 and TRBJ1-4; the match to TRBD1 covers 8 bases. The CDR3 is 16 residues long. After removal of 4 bases from V and 4 bases from J, the junction contained 8 bases not matched to a gene. Per germline, CDR1 LGHNA and CDR2 YNFKEQ. CDR3 bases: TGTGCCAGCAGCCCAGGGGGGACAGGATTTAATGAAAAACTGTTTTTT. It translates to CASSPGGTGFNEKLFF.

This chain joins TRBV19 and TRBJ2-1; D is perhaps TRBD1 (6 bases). Germline assignment: CDR1 LNHDA and CDR2 SQIVND (reference sequence). This CDR3 region has 14 residues. Deletions cut 4 bases from V and 0 bases from J, with 7 bases between. This chain's CDR3 is CASSRTVSYNEQFF. The DNA for the CDR3 is TGTGCCAGTAGTAGGACAGTCTCCTACAATGAGCAGTTCTTC.

The chain carries TRBV6-2 or TRBV6-3 and TRBJ2-5; TRBD1 aligns across 9 bases. The germline CDR1 and CDR2 sequences are MNHEY and SVGEGT. The CDR3 extends over 12 amino acids. V gave up 5 bases and J gave up 7 bases; unmatched junction bases: 2. The CDR3 region is CASSMDRGTQYF. In DNA form, the CDR3 reads TGTGCCAGCAGTATGGACAGGGGGACCCAGTACTTC.

In its sample, this clone was seen a few times. The V and J genes are TRBV5-8 and TRBJ1-5; D is possibly TRBD1 (5 bases). Per germline, CDR1 SGHTS and CDR2 YDEGEE. This CDR3 has 16 residues. V shed 3 bases and J shed 0 bases, with 13 bases lying between them. CDR3 coding DNA: TGTGCCAGCAGCTGGGTCGGGGGATCTAGCAATCAGCCCCAGCATTTT. Translating it yields CASSWVGGSSNQPQHF.

The chain has TRBV19 and TRBJ2-7; 8 bases are shared with TRBD2. The CDR3 covers 15 residues. J lost 0 bases, V lost 5 bases, and 6 bases had no gene match. The germline V gene encodes CDR1 LNHDA and CDR2 SQIVND (reference sequence). This chain's CDR3 is CASSPIAGHSYEQYF. The CDR3 nucleotides are TGTGCCAGTAGTCCGATAGCGGGGCACTCCTACGAGCAGTACTTC. Full variable domain (rest looked up from reference TRBV19 and TRBJ2-7): DGGITQSPKYLFRKEGQNVTLSCEQNLNHDAMYWYRQDPGQGLRLIYYSQIVNDFQKGDIAEGYSVSREKKESFPLTVTSAQKNPTAFYLCASSPIAGHSYEQYFGPGTRLTVT.

V and J are TRBV18 and TRBJ2-1, with TRBD2 as a possible D gene (5 bases). Germline V lookup: CDR1 KGHSH, CDR2 LQKENI. There are 15 residues in the CDR3. The V gene lost 4 bases and the J gene lost 6 bases, with 16 bases spanning the gap. The CDR3 here is CASSRGWTAVNEQFF. Here the CDR3 DNA reads TGTGCCAGCTCACGAGGGTGGACGGCCGTCAATGAGCAGTTCTTC.

The rearrangement uses TRBV6-6 and TRBJ2-7; TRBD2 matches at 9 bases. The CDR3 is 15 amino acids. The V segment lost 4 bases and the J segment 6 bases; nucleotides outside the gene matches: 10. Looked up from germline, CDR1 is MNHNY and CDR2 is SVGAGI (reference sequence). In DNA, the CDR3 is TGTGCCAGCAGTTCTCCGCTAGCGGGGCCCGGCGAGCAGTACTTC. Its protein product is CASSSPLAGPGEQYF.

The rearrangement joins TRBV27 to TRBJ2-5, with D maybe TRBD1 (6 bases). The CDR3 has 13 residues. Looked up from germline, CDR1 is MNHEY and CDR2 is SMNVEV (reference sequence). V lost 3 bases and J lost 9, with 14 bases in between. The chain's CDR3 is CASSLGRGRAQYF. DNA of the CDR3: TGTGCCAGCAGTTTGGGCAGGGGAAGGGCCCAGTACTTC.

The J gene is TRBJ1-2, the V gene TRBV5-1; 9 positions match TRBD1. J lost 6 bases, V lost 4 bases, and 4 bases had no gene match. Germline CDR1 reads SGHRS; CDR2 reads YFSETQ. The CDR3 is 13 amino acids. For the CDR3, the DNA is TGCGCCAGCAGCCAACAGGGGGCTGATGGCTACACCTTC. Amino acid sequence: CASSQQGADGYTF.

This chain joins TRBV6-5 and TRBJ2-1; possibly TRBD1 for D (6 bases). V was cut by 2 bases and J by 4 bases, with 12 bases left in between. Germline CDR1 MNHEY, CDR2 SVGAGI. The CDR3 covers 15 residues. CDR3 loop: CASSYRGHLYNEQFF. The CDR3 DNA is TGTGCCAGCAGTTACAGGGGACACCTATACAATGAGCAGTTCTTC.